The 6 T cell receptor beta chains presented below share a single source sample, sequenced in a study of shared clonotypes between healthy human individuals. Sequencing used immunoSEQ multiplex PCR; TCRdb keeps in-frame clones, though not all of them. The table records roughly 2.5 million clones, around nine tenths of them present only once. The material sequenced was naive CD4+ T cells sorted from blood. The subset is: CD45RA+ positively selected. Every receptor here comes from a man aged 18 to 30 in good health.

J is TRBJ1-1 and V is TRBV25-1; no firm D call. The CDR3 is 16 residues long. Germline lookup yields CDR1 MGHDK and CDR2 SYGVNS. Trimming stripped 4 bases from V and 0 bases from J, with 15 bases between. The CDR3 region has the DNA TGTGCCAGCAGTGCCAGGTCCGGGCTGGTGAACACTGAAGCTTTCTTT. Amino acid sequence: CASSARSGLVNTEAFF.

The rearrangement joins TRBV7-3 to TRBJ2-1; D is uncertain. This CDR3 region has 13 residues. From germline, CDR1 is SGHTA and CDR2 FQGTGA. V was shortened by 8 bases and J by 6 bases, with 14 bases between the two germline ends. The CDR3 DNA reads as TGTGCCAGCTCAGCAGGATATATCAATGAGCAGTTCTTC. Translating it yields CASSAGYINEQFF. Together with reference TRBV7-3 and TRBJ2-1, the CDR3 gives the full variable domain: GAGVSQTPSNKVTEKGKYVELRCDPISGHTALYWYRQSLGQGPEFLIYFQGTGAADDSGLPNDRFFAVRPEGSVSTLKIQRTERGDSAVYLCASSAGYINEQFFGPGTRLTVL.

The genes are TRBV19 and TRBJ1-1, with D possibly matching TRBD1 (5 bases). CDR3 length: 15 residues. The V and J ends lost 0 bases and 5 bases respectively, with 13 bases between them. Germline lookup yields CDR1 LNHDA and CDR2 SQIVND (reference sequence). The CDR3 region is CASSIDIPGTTEAFF. CDR3 DNA: TGTGCCAGTAGTATAGATATTCCAGGGACGACTGAAGCTTTCTTT.

This chain connects TRBV19 to TRBJ1-4; 10 bases match TRBD1. CDR1 is LNHDA and CDR2 is SQIVND in the germline V gene (reference sequence). The CDR3 contains 15 residues. V gave up 2 bases and J gave up 8 bases; unmatched junction bases: 5. The CDR3 loop is CASSIRGTGDEKLFF. Written as DNA, the CDR3 is TGTGCCAGTAGTATACGGGGGACAGGGGACGAAAAACTGTTTTTT.

The chain recombines TRBV7-6 with TRBJ2-2; D may be TRBD1 (6 bases). CDR3 size: 13 residues. With 3 bases removed from V and 5 bases from J, the gap between germline ends came to 7 bases. The germline CDR1 and CDR2 sequences are SGHVS and FNYEAQ. In DNA, the CDR3 is TGTGCCAGCAGCTTTACAGGGACCGGGGAGCTGTTTTTT. As protein: CASSFTGTGELFF.

V is TRBV6-1 and J is TRBJ1-1, with TRBD1 identical over 7 bases. Germline V lookup: CDR1 MNHNS, CDR2 SASEGT. The CDR3 has 15 amino acids. The junction had 11 bases not matched to a gene; V was cut back by 10 bases and J by 0 bases. The CDR3 sequence is CATRQGIGLNTEAFF. DNA of the CDR3: TGTGCCACCCGACAGGGAATAGGCTTGAACACTGAAGCTTTCTTT.